This is a list of T cell receptor beta chains from one sample in a study of long-term antiretroviral therapy in people with HIV. This table comes from immunoSEQ multiplex PCR, and its TCRdb copy is limited to in-frame clones, with some not included. The data show some 15,000 clones, around 90% seen once. Sequenced here: unsorted PBMCs, sampled 6.9 years after starting antiretroviral therapy. The receptor set was obtained from a man between 45 and 60 years old with HIV. Each CDR3 is given with its conserved first and last residue. Fields, in order: clone size, J gene, V gene, CDR3 length, D gene, CDR3 protein, CDR3 DNA. The D gene is left open where the match is weak. Clone size is shown for a subset of rows, as once, few, many or a class of expanded clone.

abundance: -
j_gene: TRBJ2-3
v_gene: TRBV4-2
len: 15
d_gene: -
CDR3aa: CASSQDGGDTDTQYF
CDR3nt: TGTGCCAGCAGCCAAGATGGTGGGGACACAGATACGCAGTATTTT

abundance: few
j_gene: TRBJ2-5
v_gene: TRBV7-9
len: 15
d_gene: TRBD2
CDR3aa: CASSLTSGSRETQYF
CDR3nt: TGTGCCAGCAGCCTAACTAGCGGGAGTAGAGAGACCCAGTACTTC

abundance: -
j_gene: TRBJ2-1
v_gene: TRBV5-1
len: 16
d_gene: TRBD2
CDR3aa: CASSPAGGSSYNEQFF
CDR3nt: TGCGCCAGCAGCCCGGCCGGCGGGAGTTCCTACAATGAGCAGTTCTTC

abundance: -
j_gene: TRBJ1-1
v_gene: TRBV19
len: 15
d_gene: -
CDR3aa: CASSIRGTLGTEAFF
CDR3nt: TGTGCCAGTAGTATTCGGGGGACCTTGGGCACTGAAGCTTTCTTT

abundance: -
j_gene: TRBJ2-5
v_gene: TRBV7-3
len: 15
d_gene: -
CDR3aa: CASSISGAVQETQYF
CDR3nt: TGTGCCAGCAGCATTAGCGGAGCTGTACAAGAGACCCAGTACTTC

abundance: -
j_gene: TRBJ2-7
v_gene: TRBV11-1
len: 15
d_gene: -
CDR3aa: CASSLAPTDTDEQYF
CDR3nt: TGTGCCAGCAGCTTAGCACCGACTGATACCGACGAGCAGTACTTC

abundance: -
j_gene: TRBJ2-7
v_gene: TRBV7-2
len: 12
d_gene: -
CDR3aa: CATGQNLYEQYF
CDR3nt: TGTGCCACGGGGCAGAACCTTTACGAGCAGTACTTC

abundance: few
j_gene: TRBJ2-2
v_gene: TRBV7-7
len: 17
d_gene: TRBD2
CDR3aa: CASSLNSAGGRTGELFF
CDR3nt: TGTGCCAGCAGCTTAAATTCTGCGGGAGGGCGTACCGGGGAGCTGTTTTTT

abundance: once
j_gene: TRBJ2-5
v_gene: TRBV20-1
len: 11
d_gene: -
CDR3aa: CSARKTETQYF
CDR3nt: TGCAGTGCTAGAAAAACTGAGACCCAGTACTTC

abundance: -
j_gene: TRBJ1-5
v_gene: TRBV4-3
len: 13
d_gene: -
CDR3aa: CASSQVLDQPQHF
CDR3nt: TGCGCCAGCAGCCAAGTGTTAGATCAGCCCCAGCATTTT

abundance: few
j_gene: TRBJ1-5
v_gene: TRBV5-1
len: 17
d_gene: TRBD1
CDR3aa: CASSPGTGGSGNQPQHF
CDR3nt: TGCGCCAGCAGCCCCGGGACAGGGGGCTCCGGCAATCAGCCCCAGCATTTT

abundance: -
j_gene: TRBJ1-5
v_gene: TRBV18
len: 13
d_gene: -
CDR3aa: CASSRNREQPQHF
CDR3nt: TGTGCCAGCTCACGGAACAGGGAGCAGCCCCAGCATTTT

abundance: -
j_gene: TRBJ2-7
v_gene: TRBV27
len: 12
d_gene: -
CDR3aa: CASSLQGSEQYF
CDR3nt: TGTGCCAGCAGTTTACAGGGCTCCGAGCAGTACTTC

abundance: -
j_gene: TRBJ2-2
v_gene: TRBV30
len: 14
d_gene: TRBD2
CDR3aa: CAASGRAYTGELFF
CDR3nt: TGTGCCGCTAGCGGGAGGGCCTACACCGGGGAGCTGTTTTTT

abundance: few
j_gene: TRBJ1-2
v_gene: TRBV14
len: 15
d_gene: -
CDR3aa: CASSPVRGVGYGYTF
CDR3nt: TGTGCCAGCAGCCCGGTGCGGGGGGTGGGCTATGGCTACACCTTC

abundance: -
j_gene: TRBJ1-2
v_gene: TRBV4-3
len: 15
d_gene: -
CDR3aa: CASSQGRGAPVGYTF
CDR3nt: TGCGCCAGCAGCCAAGGGCGGGGGGCGCCGGTGGGCTACACCTTC

abundance: -
j_gene: TRBJ1-5
v_gene: TRBV30
len: 12
d_gene: -
CDR3aa: CAWSLLNQPQHF
CDR3nt: TGTGCCTGGAGTCTGTTAAATCAGCCCCAGCATTTT

abundance: -
j_gene: TRBJ1-1
v_gene: TRBV7-3
len: 14
d_gene: TRBD1
CDR3aa: CASSLGQGNTEAFF
CDR3nt: TGTGCCAGCAGCTTAGGACAGGGGAACACTGAAGCTTTCTTT

abundance: -
j_gene: TRBJ2-3
v_gene: TRBV7-2
len: 18
d_gene: TRBD2
CDR3aa: CASSFMASGLAGPDTQYF
CDR3nt: TGTGCCAGCAGCTTTATGGCCTCTGGGTTAGCGGGCCCAGATACGCAGTATTTT

abundance: -
j_gene: TRBJ1-5
v_gene: TRBV30
len: 15
d_gene: -
CDR3aa: CAWSPNNRVNQPQHF
CDR3nt: TGTGCCTGGAGTCCCAATAACAGGGTTAATCAGCCCCAGCATTTT

abundance: -
j_gene: TRBJ1-1
v_gene: TRBV29-1
len: 12
d_gene: -
CDR3aa: CSVVFTSTEAFF
CDR3nt: TGCAGCGTTGTCTTTACTTCCACTGAAGCTTTCTTT

abundance: -
j_gene: TRBJ1-5
v_gene: TRBV10-3
len: 15
d_gene: TRBD1
CDR3aa: CAIRKGQGTGQPQHF
CDR3nt: TGTGCCATCAGAAAAGGACAGGGCACGGGTCAGCCCCAGCATTTT

abundance: once
j_gene: TRBJ2-7
v_gene: TRBV19
len: 14
d_gene: TRBD1
CDR3aa: CASSAGTGGSEQYF
CDR3nt: TGTGCCAGTAGTGCCGGGACAGGGGGTTCCGAGCAGTACTTC

abundance: medium-sized
j_gene: TRBJ2-3
v_gene: TRBV7-6
len: 12
d_gene: -
CDR3aa: CASSSLGAQGYF
CDR3nt: TGTGCCAGCAGCTCGTTGGGGGCCCAAGGGTATTTT

abundance: -
j_gene: TRBJ2-2
v_gene: TRBV30
len: 15
d_gene: TRBD2
CDR3aa: CAWSILAGVTGELFF
CDR3nt: TGTGCCTGGAGTATTTTAGCGGGAGTTACCGGGGAGCTGTTTTTT

abundance: few
j_gene: TRBJ2-2
v_gene: TRBV11-2
len: 16
d_gene: -
CDR3aa: CASSSRGAVDGGELFF
CDR3nt: TGTGCCAGCAGCTCCCGTGGAGCGGTGGACGGCGGGGAGCTGTTTTTT

abundance: few
j_gene: TRBJ1-1
v_gene: TRBV7-8
len: 16
d_gene: -
CDR3aa: CASSLSASRRDTEAFF
CDR3nt: TGTGCCAGCAGCTTATCAGCCAGCAGAAGGGACACTGAAGCTTTCTTT

abundance: few
j_gene: TRBJ2-5
v_gene: TRBV7-7
len: 14
d_gene: -
CDR3aa: CASGRDTYQETQYF
CDR3nt: TGTGCCAGCGGCCGGGACACGTACCAAGAGACCCAGTACTTC

abundance: -
j_gene: TRBJ2-5
v_gene: TRBV11-2
len: 13
d_gene: -
CDR3aa: CASSLLSHPTQYF
CDR3nt: TGTGCCAGCAGCTTACTTTCTCACCCTACCCAGTACTTC

abundance: -
j_gene: TRBJ2-2
v_gene: TRBV7-9
len: 17
d_gene: -
CDR3aa: CASSSSAMIRDTGELFF
CDR3nt: TGTGCCAGCAGCTCCTCTGCAATGATCCGGGACACCGGGGAGCTGTTTTTT